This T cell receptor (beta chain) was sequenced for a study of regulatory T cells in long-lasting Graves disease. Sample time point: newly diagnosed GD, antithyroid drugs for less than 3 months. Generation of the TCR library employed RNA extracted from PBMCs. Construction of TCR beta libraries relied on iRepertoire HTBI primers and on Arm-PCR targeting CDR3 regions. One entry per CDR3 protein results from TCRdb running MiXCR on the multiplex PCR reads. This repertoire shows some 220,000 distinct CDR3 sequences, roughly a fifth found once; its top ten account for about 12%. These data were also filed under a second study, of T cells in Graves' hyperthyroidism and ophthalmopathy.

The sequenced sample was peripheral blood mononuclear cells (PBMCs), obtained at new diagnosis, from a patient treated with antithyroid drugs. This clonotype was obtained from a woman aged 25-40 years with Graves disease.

The CDR3 protein is CASSLSGLVGSKVYEQYF. The CDR3 coding sequence is TGTGCCAGCAGCTTAAGCGGTCTCGTCGGGTCAAAGGTCTACGAGCAGTACTTC. The V gene is TRBV7-2, the J gene TRBJ2-1; maybe TRBD2 (5 bases). The J call may be incorrect, as the DNA end agrees better with TRBJ2-7. The CDR3 contains 18 residues. Germline lookup yields CDR1 SGHTA and CDR2 FQGNSA.